This entry is about one T cell receptor beta chain. Its specificity is not known. This entry comes from a study of cytomegalovirus exposure and HLA in healthy donors. Study results and limitations: Later analysis reportedly placed an Asian-associated ancestry cluster below the roughly 700-donor mean in N-insertions. In vitro confirmation showed a few CMV-associated chains to be CMV antigen specific.

Germline V CDR1 and CDR2: KGHSH, LQKENI. V lost 3 bases to trimming and J lost 11 bases; unmatched junction nucleotides: 6. This CDR3 contains 14 residues. Amplification used 60 Vbeta primers and 13 Jbeta primers. The method was immunoSEQ multiplex PCR; TCRdb's version includes in-frame clones alone and lacks a portion of them. In the table there are more than 95,000 clones, 9.5% of which are singletons. Sequencing was done on a sample of PBMCs. This chain joins TRBV18 and TRBJ2-3; 12 nucleotides agree with TRBD2. This TCR was recovered from a man between 25 and 39 years old in good health and CMV-seronegative. The DNA for the CDR3 is TGTGCCAGCTCACCTGGGACTAGCGGGTCATGGCAGTATTTT. Translating it yields CASSPGTSGSWQYF.